These 28 T cell receptor beta chains were all obtained from the same sample, sequenced in a study of shared clonotypes between healthy human individuals. Assay: immunoSEQ multiplex PCR; the TCRdb copy retains only in-frame clones and omits some. The sample carries about 470,000 clones, roughly 80% recorded once. Specimen: PBMCs. These receptors originate from a middle-aged woman in good health. Some clones in this sample may be carry-over from other donors' samples.

This clone was found once. The rearrangement joins TRBV30 to TRBJ1-4; D is undetermined. Germline CDR1 and CDR2: GTSNPN and SVGIG (reference sequence). The length of the CDR3 is 16 residues. V gave up 3 bases and J gave up 3 bases, with 17 bases separating them. CDR3 in amino acids: CAWSRTTLYSNEKLFF. The CDR3 bases are TGTGCCTGGAGCCGTACCACTCTCTACTCTAATGAAAAACTGTTTTTT.

The rearrangement joins TRBV5-8 to TRBJ2-4; 10 bases line up with TRBD1. This CDR3 has 14 residues. The V gene end was trimmed by 8 bases and the J gene end by 9 bases; junction bases not matched to a gene: 11. Germline CDR1 reads SGHTS; CDR2 reads YDEGEE. The CDR3: CASTTGGYDVIQYF. CDR3 sequence (DNA): TGTGCCAGTACGACAGGGGGCTATGACGTCATTCAGTACTTC. The whole variable domain, remainder taken from reference TRBV5-8 and TRBJ2-4, is EAGVTQSPTHLIKTRGQQATLRCSPISGHTSVYWYQQALGLGLQFLLWYDEGEERNRGNFPPRFSGRQFPNYSSELNVNALELEDSALYLCASTTGGYDVIQYFGAGTRLSVL.

With regard to this clone: Other nucleotide sequences from this sample produce the same CDR3. The rearrangement links TRBV4-1 to TRBJ2-3; D not resolved. Germline values: CDR1 MGHRA, CDR2 YSYEKL. V lost 0 bases and J lost 2, with 3 bases in between. The CDR3 is 13 amino acids. DNA for the CDR3: TGCGCCAGCAGCCAAGAGACCACAGATACGCAGTATTTT. Translation gives CASSQETTDTQYF.

The chain has TRBV19 and TRBJ2-3; weak D call: TRBD2 (6 bases). V lost 5 bases and J 5 bases, leaving 17 bases between the germline ends. This CDR3 is 15 amino acids long. The germline V gene has CDR1 LNHDA and CDR2 SQIVND (reference sequence). The CDR3 nucleotides read TGTGCCAGTAGTCCCGAAAACCGGGGGATAGATACGCAGTATTTT. It specifies CASSPENRGIDTQYF.

CDR3 loop: CAISARLAGGPFNEQFF. The CDR3 coding sequence is TGTGCCATCAGCGCCAGACTAGCGGGAGGGCCCTTCAATGAGCAGTTCTTC. The rearrangement links TRBV10-3 to TRBJ2-1; 14 positions match TRBD2. The V gene's germline CDR1 is ENHRY and CDR2 SYGVKD. Germline trimming cut 6 bases from V and 6 bases from J; bases unmatched to any gene: 10. The CDR3 has 17 amino acids.

The chain carries TRBV9 and TRBJ2-1; possible D gene TRBD2, 6 bases. This CDR3 spans 13 amino acids. V was cut by 7 bases and J by 3 bases, with 11 bases left in between. Looked up from germline, CDR1 is SGDLS and CDR2 is YYNGEE. CDR3 sequence reads: CASGIGGYNEQFF. CDR3 bases: TGTGCCAGCGGCATCGGGGGCTACAATGAGCAGTTCTTC.

V gene TRBV5-1 combines with J gene TRBJ2-3; TRBD2 matches at 8 bases. Germline V gene data show CDR1 as SGHRS and CDR2 as YFSETQ. CDR3 length: 16 residues. The V and J ends lost 0 bases and 0 bases, in that order; junction bases with no gene match: 3. The DNA for the CDR3 is TGCGCCAGCAGCTTGGGAATAGCGGGGAGCACAGATACGCAGTATTTT. Protein product: CASSLGIAGSTDTQYF. The full variable domain, in which reference TRBV5-1 and TRBJ2-3 provide the parts outside the CDR3, is KAGVTQTPRYLIKTRGQQVTLSCSPISGHRSVSWYQQTPGQGLQFLFEYFSETQRNKGNFPGRFSGRQFSNSRSEMNVSTLELGDSALYLCASSLGIAGSTDTQYFGPGTRLTVL.

V usage is TRBV27 and J usage is TRBJ2-1; 13 bases fit TRBD2. This CDR3 is 16 amino acids long. V was clipped by 4 bases and J by 7 bases; unmatched bases: 7. The V gene's germline CDR1 is MNHEY and CDR2 SMNVEV (reference sequence). CDR3 sequence: CASSSPGTSGKNEQFF. The DNA of the CDR3 is TGTGCCAGCAGTTCCCCCGGGACTAGCGGGAAGAATGAGCAGTTCTTC.

CDR3 protein: CASSPGGSGIYEQYF. DNA for the CDR3: TGCGCCAGCAGCCCGGGGGGTAGCGGGATTTACGAGCAGTACTTC. The chain links TRBV5-1 to TRBJ2-7; 8 nucleotides match TRBD2. The J segment lost 4 bases and the V segment lost 4 bases, leaving 10 bases of the junction unmatched. There are 15 residues in the CDR3. Germline assignment: CDR1 SGHRS and CDR2 YFSETQ.

This chain links TRBV5-1 with TRBJ2-1, with D hard to call. This CDR3 has 15 amino acids. Germline V gives CDR1 SGHRS, CDR2 YFSETQ. The ends were cut back, 6 bases at V and 0 bases at J, with 13 bases in the middle. The CDR3 spells CASNAPVGSYNEQFF. The CDR3 coding sequence is TGCGCCAGCAACGCTCCGGTTGGCTCCTACAATGAGCAGTTCTTC.

This sequence joins TRBV4-1 and TRBJ2-1, with a tentative D call TRBD2 (5 bases). V gave up 4 bases and J gave up 9 bases, with 16 bases separating them. The length of the CDR3 is 14 residues. CDR1 and CDR2 (germline): MGHRA, YSYEKL. The CDR3 loop reads CASSPPGRAPEQFF. The CDR3 bases are TGCGCCAGCAGCCCCCCCGGGCGGGCCCCTGAGCAGTTCTTC.

On this clone itself: Other DNA sequences in the sample encode the same CDR3. V gene TRBV27 combines with J gene TRBJ2-7; 10 nucleotides align to TRBD2. V shed 2 bases and J 3 bases; nucleotides not matched to a gene: 1. The germline V gene encodes CDR1 MNHEY and CDR2 SMNVEV (reference sequence). The length of the CDR3 is 14 residues. The CDR3 loop is CASSLSGRGYEQYF. Here the CDR3 DNA reads TGTGCCAGCAGTTTAAGCGGGAGGGGCTACGAGCAGTACTTC.

The gene calls are TRBV28 and TRBJ2-7, with 10 bases matching TRBD2. CDR1 is MDHEN, CDR2 SYDVKM, per germline. Germline trimming cut 5 bases from V and 4 bases from J; bases unmatched to any gene: 8. CDR3 length: 15 residues. CDR3 coding DNA: TGTGCCAGCAGTACTCAGACTAGCGGGTCTTACGAGCAGTACTTC. Protein product: CASSTQTSGSYEQYF.

V usage is TRBV27 and J usage is TRBJ2-3; 9 positions match TRBD1. Trimming removed 5 bases from V and 2 bases from J; junction bases left unmatched: 14. CDR1 MNHEY and CDR2 SMNVEV come from the germline V gene (reference sequence). This CDR3 comprises 18 residues. CDR3 in DNA: TGTGCCAGCAGTGAAGGACAGGGGATATTCCTCATCACAGATACGCAGTATTTT. Residues: CASSEGQGIFLITDTQYF.

V usage is TRBV27 and J usage is TRBJ1-3, with a possible D match to TRBD1 (5 bases). CDR1 MNHEY and CDR2 SMNVEV come from the germline V gene (reference sequence). V was shortened by 5 bases and J by 4 bases, with 12 bases between the two germline ends. This CDR3 is built from 14 residues. The DNA for the CDR3 is TGTGCCAGCAGTGCAGGGAGGCCAGGAAACACCATATATTTT. Protein product: CASSAGRPGNTIYF.

The V and J genes are TRBV5-1 and TRBJ2-2; no firm D call. Trimming removed 5 bases from V and 2 bases from J, with 10 bases in between. Germline CDR1 SGHRS, CDR2 YFSETQ. The CDR3 totals 14 residues. This chain's CDR3 is CASSVAPNTGELFF. The CDR3, as DNA: TGCGCCAGCAGTGTTGCACCTAACACCGGGGAGCTGTTTTTT.

The chain is built from TRBV30 and TRBJ1-2; D is possibly TRBD1 (5 bases). Germline CDR1 is GTSNPN and CDR2 is SVGIG (reference sequence). Trimming pared 4 bases from V and 4 bases from J, leaving 13 bases between. The CDR3 covers 13 residues. The CDR3 protein is CAWTSDRIYGYTF. The CDR3 DNA sequence: TGTGCCTGGACTTCAGACAGAATCTATGGCTACACCTTC.

This clone has more than one count but fewer than ten. The chain recombines TRBV18 with TRBJ2-7, with 10 bases matching TRBD2. CDR1 KGHSH and CDR2 LQKENI come from the germline V gene. The CDR3 extends over 19 amino acids. Trimming cost V 5 bases and J 5 bases; bases outside gene matches: 21. In DNA form, the CDR3 reads TGTGCCAGCTCAGCCCAATTCCAAACTAGCGGGACCCAGCTCCACGAGCAGTACTTC. It translates to CASSAQFQTSGTQLHEQYF.

The table lists this clone with a few counts. The chain joins TRBV7-9 to TRBJ1-1; TRBD1 matches at 7 bases. J lost 7 bases, V lost 5 bases, and 10 bases had no gene match. The germline V gene encodes CDR1 SEHNR and CDR2 FQNEAQ (reference sequence). CDR3 size: 14 residues. The CDR3 DNA follows: TGTGCCAGCAGCCCGGCTGGACAGGCTCTTGAAGCTTTCTTT. It yields the protein CASSPAGQALEAFF.

This chain uses TRBV13 with TRBJ2-1, with TRBD2 identical over 13 bases. This CDR3 spans 15 amino acids. Trimming at V came to 6 bases and at J to 5 bases, leaving 4 bases not matched to a gene. Germline-derived CDR1 and CDR2 are PRHDT and FYEKMQ (reference sequence). The DNA of the CDR3 is TGTGCCAGCAGTCCCGGACTAGCGGGGGACAATGAGCAGTTCTTC. This sequence encodes CASSPGLAGDNEQFF.

This chain links TRBV4-1 with TRBJ2-4; 14 bases match TRBD2. The CDR3 has 17 amino acids. The junction had 7 bases not matched to a gene; V was cut back by 3 bases and J by 6 bases. Germline V lookup: CDR1 MGHRA, CDR2 YSYEKL. CDR3 DNA: TGCGCCAGCAGCCAGGGACTAGCGGGAGTCTTGAGAAACATTCAGTACTTC. This sequence encodes CASSQGLAGVLRNIQYF.

This chain joins TRBV7-2 and TRBJ1-1; D is possibly TRBD1 (6 bases). Germline CDR1 and CDR2: SGHTA and FQGNSA. This CDR3 has 14 amino acids. The V gene lost 1 base and the J gene lost 6 bases, with 12 bases spanning the gap. The CDR3 sequence: CASSLGGTPSEAFF. The CDR3 DNA is TGTGCCAGCAGCTTAGGAGGGACACCCTCTGAAGCTTTCTTT.

The chain links TRBV9 to TRBJ2-6; D unresolved. This CDR3 has 15 amino acids. Trimming left V 3 bases short and J 0 bases short, with 7 bases between. The germline V gene encodes CDR1 SGDLS and CDR2 YYNGEE. The CDR3 DNA is TGTGCCAGCAGCGCCCGGTCCTCTGGGGCCAACGTCCTGACTTTC. Translation: CASSARSSGANVLTF.

This clone was seen only once. This CDR3 reads CASSPGPHAYEQYF. CDR3 sequence (DNA): TGTGCCAGCAGCCCCGGCCCGCACGCCTACGAGCAGTACTTC. The rearrangement uses TRBV9 and TRBJ2-7; D not certain. CDR1 is SGDLS, CDR2 YYNGEE, per germline. This CDR3 is built from 14 residues. V lost 4 bases, J lost 2 bases, and 13 bases lay in between.

The chain has TRBV19 and TRBJ2-2; D not certain. Trimming removed 4 bases at V and 5 bases at J, with 17 bases between. CDR3 length equals 16 residues. Germline CDR1 LNHDA, CDR2 SQIVND (reference sequence). Here the CDR3 reads CASSNRRTLRTGELFF. The CDR3 DNA is TGTGCCAGTAGTAACCGTCGGACCCTCAGAACCGGGGAGCTGTTTTTT.

The chain is built from TRBV11-2 and TRBJ2-1; D may be TRBD1 or TRBD2 (5 bases each). Per germline, CDR1 SGHAT and CDR2 FQNNGV. The CDR3 length is 16 residues. V was pared by 2 bases and J by 6 bases, with 17 bases between. CDR3 DNA sequence: TGTGCCAGCAGCTTAAATGGAGGACTCAGGGTCAATGAGCAGTTCTTC. It translates to CASSLNGGLRVNEQFF.

In nucleotides, the CDR3 is TGTGCCAGCAGCTCTCGAAGGCGGGACACAGATACGCAGTATTTT. Residues: CASSSRRRDTDTQYF. V usage is TRBV7-2 and J usage is TRBJ2-3, with D perhaps TRBD2 (6 bases). Germline lookup yields CDR1 SGHTA and CDR2 FQGNSA. The V gene lost 4 bases and the J gene lost 2 bases, with 13 bases spanning the gap. The CDR3 contains 15 residues.

The chain recombines TRBV4-3 with TRBJ2-5, with 8 nucleotides matching TRBD1. The CDR3 contains 15 residues. Germline V gene sequence: CDR1 LGHNA, CDR2 YSLEER. V lost 1 base and J lost 4; bases outside the gene matches: 5. CDR3 in DNA: TGCGCCAGCAGCCAAGGGACAGGGCCGACAGAGACCCAGTACTTC. Amino acid sequence: CASSQGTGPTETQYF.